Following are 16 T cell receptor beta chains from one sample sequenced in a study of T cells and Merkel cell carcinoma outcomes. Assay: immunoSEQ multiplex PCR; the TCRdb copy retains only in-frame clones and omits some. The sample holds roughly 11,000 clones, 95% seen once. Specimen: tumor tissue from Merkel cell carcinoma. These receptors were taken from a human donor with Merkel cell carcinoma.

This rearrangement joins TRBV15 to TRBJ2-1; maybe TRBD2 (6 bases). The CDR3 is 15 amino acids. V gave up 4 bases and J gave up 3 bases, with 13 bases separating them. Germline values: CDR1 LNHNV, CDR2 YYDKDF (reference sequence). The DNA of the CDR3 is TGTGCCACCAGCACAAGACTAGTAGGCTACAATGAGCAGTTCTTC. Translated: CATSTRLVGYNEQFF. Full variable domain (rest looked up from reference TRBV15 and TRBJ2-1): DAMVIQNPRYQVTQFGKPVTLSCSQTLNHNVMYWYQQKSSQAPKLLFHYYDKDFNNEADTPDNFQSRRPNTSFCFLDIRSPGLGDTAMYLCATSTRLVGYNEQFFGPGTRLTVL.

CDR3 protein: CATQLGTANTGELFF. The CDR3 DNA is TGCGCCACCCAATTAGGGACAGCAAACACCGGGGAGCTGTTTTTT. The J gene is TRBJ2-2, the V gene TRBV10-2; 7 bases match TRBD1. This CDR3 is built from 15 residues. Per the germline V gene, CDR1 is WSHSY and CDR2 is SAAADI. V shed 10 bases, J shed 2 bases, and the junction held 10 bases outside the gene matches.

This clone was detected once. The chain recombines TRBV7-2 with TRBJ1-1; D uncertain. Trimming stripped 2 bases from V and 4 bases from J, with 26 bases between. This CDR3 is built from 19 residues. CDR1 is SGHTA, CDR2 FQGNSA, per germline. CDR3 sequence: CASSLSPGRPSRFRTEAFF. CDR3 in DNA: TGTGCCAGCAGCTTAAGTCCGGGGAGACCGAGCCGATTCCGCACTGAAGCTTTCTTT.

The genes are TRBV28 and TRBJ1-2; TRBD1 agrees at 8 bases. Germline assignment: CDR1 MDHEN and CDR2 SYDVKM. The CDR3 consists of 17 residues. Unmatched junction bases numbered 12, after V lost 2 bases and J lost 4 bases. The CDR3 loop reads CASSLGVGQGAVYGYTF. CDR3 coding DNA: TGTGCCAGCAGTTTAGGGGTGGGGCAGGGGGCAGTCTATGGCTACACCTTC.

J is TRBJ2-2 and V is TRBV30, with a weak D call TRBD1 (6 bases). Deletions cut 4 bases from V and 7 bases from J, with 10 bases between. The CDR3 consists of 12 residues. Looked up from germline, CDR1 is GTSNPN and CDR2 is SVGIG (reference sequence). The CDR3 loop is CAWNQGLGELFF. In DNA, the CDR3 is TGTGCCTGGAACCAGGGGCTCGGGGAGCTGTTTTTT.

This CDR3 reads CASSFDSKYEQYF. The CDR3, as DNA: TGCGCCAGCAGCTTTGACTCAAAATACGAGCAGTACTTC. The chain combines TRBV5-1 with TRBJ2-7; D uncertain. Germline CDR1 SGHRS, CDR2 YFSETQ. V lost 2 bases, J lost 4 bases, and 10 bases lay in between. The CDR3 spans 13 residues.

This clone appeared once. The chain couples TRBV28 to TRBJ2-2; D is undetermined. The CDR3 is 12 residues long. Deletions cut 2 bases from V and 5 bases from J, with 3 bases between. The germline gives CDR1 MDHEN, CDR2 SYDVKM. CDR3 nucleotides: TGTGCCAGCAGTTTACGGACCGGGGAGCTGTTTTTT. It specifies CASSLRTGELFF. The full variable domain, its missing parts supplied by reference TRBV28 and TRBJ2-2, is DVKVTQSSRYLVKRTGEKVFLECVQDMDHENMFWYRQDPGLGLRLIYFSYDVKMKEKGDIPEGYSVSREKKERFSLILESASTNQTSMYLCASSLRTGELFFGEGSRLTVL.

The chain carries TRBV4-1 and TRBJ2-1, with D possibly TRBD2 on 6 matching bases. The CDR3 contains 13 residues. V was cut by 1 base and J by 7 bases, with 8 bases left in between. Looked up from germline, CDR1 is MGHRA and CDR2 is YSYEKL. CDR3 region: CASSQVGGNEQFF. Written as DNA, the CDR3 is TGCGCCAGCAGCCAAGTTGGGGGGAATGAGCAGTTCTTC.

The chain employs TRBV4-1 and TRBJ2-7; 14 nucleotides align to TRBD2. Trimming took 1 base from V and 7 from J; bases not matched to a gene: 6. There are 16 residues in the CDR3. Germline V gives CDR1 MGHRA, CDR2 YSYEKL. Written as DNA, the CDR3 is TGCGCCAGCAGCCAAGGGGGACTAGCGGGAGTGGGAGAGCAGTACTTC. It codes for CASSQGGLAGVGEQYF.

The chain is built from TRBV7-9 and TRBJ2-3; 13 bases align to TRBD2. Germline-derived CDR1 and CDR2 are SEHNR and FQNEAQ (reference sequence). V shed 3 bases and J 4 bases; nucleotides not matched to a gene: 10. The CDR3 covers 18 residues. The CDR3 reads CASSFRRTSGSSADTQYF. Written as DNA, the CDR3 is TGTGCCAGCAGCTTTCGACGGACTAGCGGGAGCTCGGCAGATACGCAGTATTTT.

This clone was counted a single time. The chain uses TRBV29-1 and TRBJ2-3, with 10 bases lining up with TRBD2. Per germline, CDR1 SQVTM and CDR2 ANQGSEA. The CDR3 length is 15 residues. Losses at the gene ends were 4 bases for V and 5 bases for J; bases not matched to a gene: 9. CDR3 amino acids: CSVVGQRLAGDTQYF. The CDR3 bases are TGCAGCGTTGTGGGACAGAGACTAGCGGGAGATACGCAGTATTTT.

This rearrangement joins TRBV2 to TRBJ1-1; TRBD1 might be the D (5 bases). The CDR3 contains 12 residues. The V gene lost 6 bases and the J gene lost 13 bases, with 18 bases spanning the gap. CDR1 SNHLY and CDR2 FYNNEI come from the germline V gene. CDR3 sequence (DNA): TGTGCCAGCAGCCTAGACGGGGCAATGGTTTTCTTT. Residues: CASSLDGAMVFF.

The chain employs TRBV6-5 and TRBJ1-2; D unclear. Germline V gene lookup returns CDR1 MNHEY and CDR2 SVGAGI. This CDR3 has 14 amino acids. Trimming stripped 8 bases from V and 0 bases from J, with 13 bases between. The CDR3 nucleotides read TGTGCCAGCGGTCGGTCAGCCACTAACTATGGCTACACCTTC. Residues: CASGRSATNYGYTF.

CDR3 DNA sequence: TGTGCCAGCAGCTTCTCCGGGATGAACACTGAAGCTTTCTTT. This codes for CASSFSGMNTEAFF. The chain combines TRBV7-2 with TRBJ1-1, with D uncertain. Germline V gene data show CDR1 as SGHTA and CDR2 as FQGNSA. The V end lost 3 bases, the J end lost 0 bases, and 8 bases lay between the germline ends. This CDR3 contains 14 residues. Full variable domain (rest looked up from reference TRBV7-2 and TRBJ1-1): GAGVSQSPSNKVTEKGKDVELRCDPISGHTALYWYRQSLGQGLEFLIYFQGNSAPDKSGLPSDRFSAERTGGSVSTLTIQRTQQEDSAVYLCASSFSGMNTEAFFGQGTRLTVV.

The chain joins TRBV5-4 to TRBJ2-2; possibly TRBD1 or TRBD2 for D (5 bases each). Trimming cost V 4 bases and J 15 bases, with 22 bases left between them. The CDR3 covers 14 residues. Germline V CDR1 and CDR2: SGHNT, YYREEE (reference sequence). In DNA form, the CDR3 reads TGTGCCAGCAGCCCCACCCCGGCTGGGACCAGGTTGTTTTTT. It encodes CASSPTPAGTRLFF.

This clone has a single count. This chain uses TRBV27 with TRBJ1-1; the D is unclear. CDR3 size: 13 residues. V was trimmed by 2 bases and J by 4 bases, leaving 8 bases between them. Germline V gene lookup returns CDR1 MNHEY and CDR2 SMNVEV (reference sequence). The CDR3 sequence: CASSLGWTTEAFF. In DNA, the CDR3 is TGTGCCAGCAGTTTAGGATGGACCACTGAAGCTTTCTTT.